The 25 T cell receptor beta chains below come from one sample, sequenced in a study of regulatory T cells in long-lasting Graves disease. With iRepertoire HTBI primers and Arm-PCR of CDR3 regions, TCR beta libraries were built. TCRdb re-called the multiplex PCR reads with MiXCR, one entry per CDR3 protein. The table includes approximately 500,000 distinct CDR3 sequences, around a fifth detected once. Time point denoted: persistent/refractory GD, antithyroid drugs over 5 years with positive TRAb. The TCR library used RNA extracted from PBMCs. This sample comprised peripheral blood mononuclear cells (PBMCs), obtained when the disease was refractory, from a patient treated with antithyroid drugs. These receptors were taken from a female donor with Graves disease.

The chain links TRBV2 to TRBJ2-7, with a possible D match to TRBD2 (6 bases). The V end lost 4 bases, the J end lost 4 bases, and 14 bases lay between the germline ends. This CDR3 is 14 amino acids long. From germline, CDR1 is SNHLY and CDR2 FYNNEI. DNA of the CDR3: TGTGCCAGCAGTGGCGGGGAAAGGGCATACGAGCAGTACTTC. It encodes CASSGGERAYEQYF.

This clonotype was observed at least ten times. The chain links TRBV20-1 to TRBJ2-7; perhaps TRBD1 as D (6 bases). The CDR3 loop spans 14 amino acids. The V end lost 0 bases, the J end lost 0 bases, and 9 bases lay between the germline ends. From germline, CDR1 is DFQATT and CDR2 SNEGSKA (reference sequence). The chain's CDR3 is CSARDRGTSYEQYF. DNA for the CDR3: TGCAGTGCTAGAGATAGGGGGACCTCCTACGAGCAGTACTTC.

This clonotype was seen more than once but under ten times. The rearrangement links TRBV11-2 to TRBJ1-3; D call uncertain. Trimming took 6 bases from V and 4 from J, leaving 19 bases between them. The CDR3 is made up of 16 amino acids. The germline CDR1 and CDR2 sequences are SGHAT and FQNNGV. The CDR3 spells CASSPRQVRLGNTIYF. DNA for the CDR3: TGTGCCAGCAGTCCCCGGCAGGTCCGTTTAGGAAACACCATATATTTT. The full variable domain, in which reference TRBV11-2 and TRBJ1-3 provide the parts outside the CDR3, is EAGVAQSPRYKIIEKRQSVAFWCNPISGHATLYWYQQILGQGPKLLIQFQNNGVVDDSQLPKDRFSAERLKGVDSTLKIQPAKLEDSAVYLCASSPRQVRLGNTIYFGEGSWLTVV.

In this sample, this clonotype turned up many times. The CDR3 spells CATLADSASNEQYF. The DNA for the CDR3 is TGTGCCACCCTAGCGGACAGCGCCTCTAACGAGCAGTACTTC. The chain has TRBV6-1 and TRBJ2-7, with a weak D call TRBD2 (7 bases). V shed 10 bases and J shed 5 bases, with 21 bases lying between them. The germline V gene encodes CDR1 MNHNS and CDR2 SASEGT. The CDR3 totals 14 residues.

This clonotype has a handful of counts. This rearrangement joins TRBV9 to TRBJ2-7; D may be TRBD1 (5 bases). V was clipped by 0 bases and J by 6 bases, with 13 bases between them. This CDR3 contains 14 residues. Germline CDR1 and CDR2: SGDLS and YYNGEE. The CDR3 DNA reads TGTGCCAGCAGCGTAGGGGCGGATGGGGCCGAGCAGTACTTC. Residues: CASSVGADGAEQYF.

This clonotype was recorded many times. V and J are TRBV28 and TRBJ2-7; either TRBD1 or TRBD2 may fit D (5 bases each). Trimming shortened V by 7 bases and J by 0 bases, and 13 bases separated the two germline ends. Germline V gives CDR1 MDHEN, CDR2 SYDVKM. This CDR3 region has 14 residues. The CDR3 sequence: CASTHLGASYEQYF. DNA for the CDR3: TGTGCCAGCACCCATCTCGGGGCCTCCTACGAGCAGTACTTC.

This clonotype has a count of ten or more. Here the CDR3 DNA reads TGTGCCAGCAGCTTAACTCCGGGACTAGGGGAAGAGACCCAGTACTTC. It yields the protein CASSLTPGLGEETQYF. The chain employs TRBV11-3 and TRBJ2-5, with TRBD2 identical over 8 bases. The CDR3 runs 16 residues. V trimming: 2 bases; J trimming: 3 bases; junction bases outside the gene matches: 8. Germline V lookup: CDR1 SGHNT, CDR2 YENEEA.

The J gene is TRBJ2-6, the V gene TRBV12-3 or TRBV12-4, with D possibly TRBD1 on 7 matching bases. CDR3 length equals 20 residues. The germline V and J ends were trimmed by 5 bases and 0 bases, with 23 bases remaining between them. In DNA, the CDR3 is TGTGCCAGCAGTCCGGGGGTGGGGGGACAGATCTACTCTGGGGCCAACGTCCTGACTTTC. Translation: CASSPGVGGQIYSGANVLTF.

This clonotype was counted between two and nine times. V and J are TRBV7-7 and TRBJ2-2; no reliable D call. CDR1 and CDR2 (germline): SSHAT, FNYEAQ (reference sequence). The CDR3 extends over 12 amino acids. CDR3 sequence (DNA): TGTGCTACCACGTCGGAAGACGGGGAGCTGTTTTTT. It is translated as CATTSEDGELFF.

This clonotype was seen many times. J is TRBJ1-1 and V is TRBV12-3 or TRBV12-4; no definite D call. The V end lost 5 bases, the J end lost 6 bases, and 13 bases lay between the germline ends. CDR3 length equals 13 residues. CDR3 amino acids: CASSPVRPAEAFF. The DNA for the CDR3 is TGTGCCAGCAGTCCCGTCCGACCAGCTGAAGCTTTCTTT.

The sample holds a few counts of this clonotype. This chain connects TRBV6-2 or TRBV6-3 to TRBJ2-2; D is unresolved. V gave up 2 bases and J gave up 3 bases, with 10 bases separating them. The CDR3 is made up of 15 amino acids. Germline values: CDR1 MNHEY, CDR2 SVGEGT. Here the CDR3 reads CASSYHVRDTGELFF. Here the CDR3 DNA reads TGTGCCAGCAGTTACCATGTCCGGGACACCGGGGAGCTGTTTTTT.

V and J are TRBV20-1 and TRBJ1-6; possibly TRBD1 for D (6 bases). V dropped 4 bases and J dropped 4 bases, with 17 bases sitting between them. The germline gives CDR1 DFQATT, CDR2 SNEGSKA (reference sequence). CDR3 length equals 16 residues. CDR3 nucleotide sequence: TGCAGTGCTAACAAGCAACAGGGCCCTTATAATTCACCCCTCCACTTT. It yields the protein CSANKQQGPYNSPLHF.

This clonotype was observed at least ten times. The chain links TRBV27 to TRBJ1-2; TRBD1 agrees at 10 bases. Trimming removed 5 bases from V and 6 bases from J; junction bases left unmatched: 9. The CDR3 totals 15 residues. Germline values: CDR1 MNHEY, CDR2 SMNVEV (reference sequence). The DNA of the CDR3 is TGTGCCAGCAGTAGGGGACAGGGGCCAAGTAATGGCTACACCTTC. Protein product: CASSRGQGPSNGYTF.

This clonotype was detected a few times. The chain has TRBV27 and TRBJ2-3; D gene ambiguous. This CDR3 has 14 residues. Germline CDR1 reads MNHEY; CDR2 reads SMNVEV (reference sequence). Trimming cost V 5 bases and J 0 bases, with 9 bases left between them. As DNA, the CDR3 is TGTGCCAGCAGTACACCGGACAGCACAGATACGCAGTATTTT. It codes for CASSTPDSTDTQYF.

The J gene is TRBJ2-5, the V gene TRBV10-3; D uncertain. Looked up from germline, CDR1 is ENHRY and CDR2 is SYGVKD. Trimming shortened V by 7 bases and J by 0 bases, and 15 bases separated the two germline ends. The CDR3 consists of 15 residues. CDR3 bases: TGTGCCATCATAATTAACAGCCCCTACCAAGAGACCCAGTACTTC. The encoded protein is CAIIINSPYQETQYF.

The V call is TRBV7-9, the J call TRBJ2-7; D is perhaps TRBD1 (5 bases). Trimming cost V 1 base and J 4 bases, with 17 bases left between them. Germline CDR1 SEHNR, CDR2 FQNEAQ (reference sequence). The CDR3 totals 16 residues. The CDR3 spells CASSLGVGEVSYEQYF. In DNA form, the CDR3 reads TGTGCCAGCAGCTTAGGAGTAGGGGAAGTCAGTTACGAGCAGTACTTC.

The chain recombines TRBV25-1 with TRBJ2-1; 7 positions match TRBD1. Trimming took 6 bases from V and 7 from J; bases not matched to a gene: 24. The CDR3 runs to 19 residues. Germline V CDR1 and CDR2: MGHDK, SYGVNS. This CDR3 reads CASSHARGGGRVSGNEQFF. The CDR3 coding sequence is TGTGCCAGCAGCCACGCGCGAGGGGGCGGGCGAGTTTCTGGGAATGAGCAGTTCTTC.

This clonotype was recorded at least ten times. V gene TRBV9 combines with J gene TRBJ2-7, with TRBD2 matching over 7 bases. There are 13 residues in the CDR3. Unmatched junction bases numbered 2, after V lost 0 bases and J lost 5 bases. Germline V gene data show CDR1 as SGDLS and CDR2 as YYNGEE. CDR3 region: CASSVGEGNEQYF. The CDR3 DNA reads TGTGCCAGCAGCGTAGGGGAGGGAAACGAGCAGTACTTC.

Ten or more counts support this clonotype. The chain uses TRBV20-1 and TRBJ2-7; D remains unclear. V lost 6 bases, J lost 0 bases, and 15 bases lay in between. Germline V gene data show CDR1 as DFQATT and CDR2 as SNEGSKA (reference sequence). The CDR3 is 14 amino acids. As DNA, the CDR3 is TGCAGTGCCAGTTCCGACGTCTTCTCCTACGAGCAGTACTTC. Amino acid sequence: CSASSDVFSYEQYF.

Comments on this clonotype: A clone one base away is much larger, so this may be a read error. The rearrangement uses TRBV24-1 and TRBJ1-4, with D perhaps TRBD1 (6 bases). This CDR3 has 16 amino acids. Germline loops: CDR1 KGHDR, CDR2 SFDVKD. The chain's CDR3 is CVTSDSSGQTNEKLFF. CDR3 DNA: TGTGTCACCAGTGATTCGTCAGGACAGACTAATGAAAAACTGTTTTTT.

The chain combines TRBV20-1 with TRBJ2-2, with a tentative D call TRBD2 (5 bases). Germline V gene sequence: CDR1 DFQATT, CDR2 SNEGSKA (reference sequence). CDR3 length equals 15 residues. V dropped 6 bases and J dropped 1 base, with 15 bases sitting between them. This chain's CDR3 is CSASRVGENTGELFF. CDR3 sequence (DNA): TGCAGTGCAAGCCGGGTGGGAGAGAACACCGGGGAGCTGTTTTTT.

This clonotype was detected once. The rearrangement joins TRBV6-1 to TRBJ2-3, with 8 bases aligning to TRBD1. The CDR3 contains 15 residues. From germline, CDR1 is MNHNS and CDR2 SASEGT. V gave up 6 bases and J gave up 2 bases; unmatched junction bases: 7. The CDR3 DNA sequence: TGTGCCAGCAGCCCTGGGGACAGGTTCACAGATACGCAGTATTTT. Amino acids: CASSPGDRFTDTQYF.

This clonotype was detected only a few times. The chain links TRBV24-1 to TRBJ2-2; perhaps TRBD1 as D (6 bases). V was clipped by 1 base and J by 6 bases, with 14 bases between them. The V gene's germline CDR1 is KGHDR and CDR2 SFDVKD. This CDR3 has 16 residues. CDR3 loop: CATSDFDTGSAGELFF. The CDR3 DNA is TGTGCCACCAGTGATTTCGATACAGGGTCGGCCGGGGAGCTGTTTTTT.

The rearrangement joins TRBV29-1 to TRBJ1-1; 8 nucleotides match TRBD1. J lost 0 bases, V lost 3 bases, and 15 bases had no gene match. Per the germline V gene, CDR1 is SQVTM and CDR2 is ANQGSEA. The CDR3 contains 18 residues. CDR3 sequence reads: CSVEGQDSPPFMNTEAFF. The DNA of the CDR3 is TGCAGCGTTGAGGGACAGGACTCACCTCCTTTCATGAACACTGAAGCTTTCTTT.

As regards this clonotype: It differs at one base from a far larger clone, so likely a read error. The chain carries TRBV4-2 and TRBJ1-4, with D uncertain. The germline CDR1 and CDR2 sequences are LGHNA and YNFKEQ. The CDR3 sequence is 14 residues long. V gave up 3 bases and J gave up 0 bases, with 5 bases separating them. The CDR3: CASSQDTTNEKLFF. In nucleotides, the CDR3 is TGTGCCAGCAGCCAGGATACAACTAATGAAAAACTGTTTTTT.